This TCR beta chain was observed in a study of identifying expanded T cells in peripheral blood. Sequencing was performed with immunoSEQ multiplex PCR; in TCRdb, only in-frame clones are kept and a portion is missing. This sample carries approximately 50,000 clones, approximately 86% of them seen once, and the ten largest clones take about 15%. The CDR3 has 10 amino acids. V lost 4 bases and J 7 bases, leaving 4 bases between the germline ends. The germline CDR1 and CDR2 sequences are MGHDK and SYGVNS. This clonotype was sampled from a person aged 18 to 75 in good health. Input material: blood. The V gene is TRBV25-1, the J gene TRBJ2-5; D call uncertain. The CDR3 sequence is CASSGGTQYF. For the CDR3, the DNA is TGTGCCAGCAGTGGGGGGACCCAGTACTTC.